This TCR beta chain appears in the sequencing data of a study of blood T cells in healthy people across ages. The use of a sample-barcoded 5' primer and a J-beta primer mix characterized a second PCR of roughly 7 to 11 cycles. TCRdb reanalysed the 5' RACE reads using MiXCR and keeps one entry per CDR3 protein. The data hold around 1,500,000 distinct CDR3 sequences, with roughly 40% observed a single time. The length of the CDR3 is 13 residues. Germline V lookup: CDR1 DFQATT, CDR2 SNEGSKA (reference sequence). The ends lost 7 bases at V and 7 bases at J; junction bases unmatched: 12. The chain combines TRBV20-1 with TRBJ1-2, with TRBD1 identical over 7 bases. This TCR derives from a woman aged 18-35 years in good health. The source material was blood. CDR3 residues: CSDNRGSSGGYTF. The CDR3 bases are TGCAGTGACAACAGGGGAAGTTCCGGTGGCTACACCTTC.